The 24 T cell receptor beta chains given below trace back to one sample, sequenced in a study of shared clonotypes between healthy human individuals. The naive CD8 subset, CD45RO-negative cells positively selected for CCR7, excluded terminally differentiated effector memory CD45RA+ cells. Using immunoSEQ multiplex PCR, the repertoire was profiled, and TCRdb retains in-frame clones only, with some absent. The sample contains under 700,000 clones, around 95% of which appear only once. The sequencing input was naive CD8+ T cells sorted from blood. The receptors stem from a woman under 40 in good health.

J is TRBJ2-5 and V is TRBV4-1; TRBD1 agrees at 11 bases. Germline CDR1 MGHRA, CDR2 YSYEKL. The J segment lost 0 bases and the V segment lost 2 bases, leaving 5 bases of the junction unmatched. The CDR3 spans 17 residues. The DNA for the CDR3 is TGCGCCAGCAGCCAATTCGGACAGGGGGCGAACCAAGAGACCCAGTACTTC. It codes for CASSQFGQGANQETQYF.

This clone was picked up one time. The V gene is TRBV19, the J gene TRBJ1-4; D is possibly TRBD1 (6 bases). Trimming stripped 6 bases from V and 7 bases from J, with 21 bases between. There are 16 residues in the CDR3. Germline lookup yields CDR1 LNHDA and CDR2 SQIVND (reference sequence). The CDR3 sequence is CASSPSTGSRREKLFF. The DNA for the CDR3 is TGTGCCAGTAGCCCCTCCACAGGGTCGAGGCGTGAAAAACTGTTTTTT.

The J gene is TRBJ1-1, the V gene TRBV27, with D perhaps matching TRBD1 (6 bases). Germline V gives CDR1 MNHEY, CDR2 SMNVEV (reference sequence). The CDR3 runs to 17 residues. Trimming removed 0 bases at V and 0 bases at J, with 14 bases between. CDR3: CASSLSPGALLNTEAFF. The CDR3 DNA is TGTGCCAGCAGTTTATCTCCAGGGGCACTTTTGAACACTGAAGCTTTCTTT.

This chain connects TRBV28 to TRBJ1-1; D is unclear. Trimming took off 4 bases at V and 10 bases at J, with 13 bases between the two ends. Germline CDR1 is MDHEN and CDR2 is SYDVKM. CDR3 length: 12 residues. The CDR3 sequence: CASSSIHLGAFF. DNA for the CDR3: TGTGCCAGCAGTTCGATTCACTTGGGAGCTTTCTTT.

The chain recombines TRBV27 with TRBJ1-5; D remains ambiguous. Trimming cost V 3 bases and J 7 bases, with 7 bases left between them. Germline CDR1 and CDR2: MNHEY and SMNVEV (reference sequence). The CDR3 extends over 12 amino acids. In DNA, the CDR3 is TGTGCCAGCAGTTTCCCCGGGCAGCCCCAGCATTTT. Translated, it gives CASSFPGQPQHF.

The V gene is TRBV12-5, the J gene TRBJ2-1; possible D gene TRBD2, 6 bases. The CDR3 is 17 amino acids. From germline, CDR1 is LGHNT and CDR2 FRNRAP. V was shortened by 1 base and J by 4 bases, with 17 bases between the two germline ends. The CDR3 DNA follows: TGTGCTAGTGGTTTGGGGACTACAACCCCCTTTTACAATGAGCAGTTCTTC. Its translation: CASGLGTTTPFYNEQFF.

The chain is built from TRBV28 and TRBJ2-7; TRBD1 agrees at 8 bases. Looked up from germline, CDR1 is MDHEN and CDR2 is SYDVKM. This CDR3 has 14 amino acids. Germline trimming cut 6 bases from V and 6 bases from J; bases unmatched to any gene: 10. The CDR3 DNA reads as TGTGCCAGCAGGGCGGGCAGGGGGCTAATCGAGCAGTACTTC. Translated: CASRAGRGLIEQYF.

The chain joins TRBV7-8 to TRBJ2-7, with D perhaps matching TRBD1 (6 bases). CDR1 and CDR2 from the germline V gene are SGHVS and FQNEAQ. The V end was cut by 1 base, the J end by 6 bases, with 16 bases between. The CDR3 spans 15 residues. CDR3 DNA sequence: TGTGCCAGCAGCTTAGTAGTACAGGGCTTGATCGAGCAGTACTTC. Translated: CASSLVVQGLIEQYF.

The rearrangement uses TRBV11-2 and TRBJ2-1; D may correspond to TRBD1 or TRBD2 (6 bases each). The CDR3 sequence is 12 residues long. V lost 8 bases and J 12 bases, leaving 17 bases between the germline ends. CDR1 is SGHAT and CDR2 is FQNNGV in the germline V gene. The CDR3 protein is CASQVGGKGQFF. The CDR3 DNA reads TGTGCCAGCCAAGTGGGGGGCAAGGGGCAGTTCTTC.

The CDR3 here is CASSVEDGTYEQYF. In DNA, the CDR3 is TGTGCCAGCAGCGTAGAGGACGGAACCTACGAGCAGTACTTC. J is TRBJ2-7 and V is TRBV9; D ambiguous. The ends were cut back, 0 bases at V and 2 bases at J, with 9 bases in the middle. The CDR3 runs to 14 residues. Germline-derived CDR1 and CDR2 are SGDLS and YYNGEE.

The chain uses TRBV7-9 and TRBJ2-5, with TRBD1 as a possible D gene (6 bases). From germline, CDR1 is SEHNR and CDR2 FQNEAQ (reference sequence). There are 14 residues in the CDR3. V gave up 5 bases and J gave up 5 bases, with 15 bases separating them. The CDR3 DNA reads TGTGCCAGCAGCCTGGACAGAGGTTGGGAGACCCAGTACTTC. It encodes CASSLDRGWETQYF.

This chain joins TRBV7-2 and TRBJ1-2; TRBD1 is a possible D gene (5 bases). The CDR3 totals 17 residues. Trimming cost V 1 base and J 4 bases, with 19 bases left between them. Germline CDR1 and CDR2: SGHTA and FQGNSA. CDR3 DNA sequence: TGTGCCAGCAGCTTAGACACGGGACCCCTTAATATCTATGGCTACACCTTC. This gives the protein CASSLDTGPLNIYGYTF.

The chain has TRBV2 and TRBJ2-1, with TRBD2 matching 9 bases. This CDR3 is built from 16 residues. V lost 7 bases, J lost 1 base, and 8 bases stayed unmatched. Germline V gene data show CDR1 as SNHLY and CDR2 as FYNNEI. The CDR3 spells CASMTSGLVSYNEQFF. The CDR3 DNA sequence: TGTGCCAGCATGACTAGCGGATTAGTGTCCTACAATGAGCAGTTCTTC. Based on the CDR3 plus reference TRBV2 and TRBJ2-1, the full variable domain is EPEVTQTPSHQVTQMGQEVILRCVPISNHLYFYWYRQILGQKVEFLVSFYNNEISEKSEIFDDQFSVERPDGSNFTLKIRSTKLEDSAMYFCASMTSGLVSYNEQFFGPGTRLTVL.

This clone was seen a single time. This chain links TRBV5-1 with TRBJ1-5, with D possibly matching TRBD1 (6 bases). The CDR3 runs to 16 residues. CDR1 is SGHRS, CDR2 YFSETQ, per germline. V was shortened by 0 bases and J by 0 bases, with 10 bases between the two germline ends. The CDR3: CASSLGTEYSNQPQHF. The CDR3 region has the DNA TGCGCCAGCAGCTTGGGGACAGAATATAGCAATCAGCCCCAGCATTTT.

The CDR3 is CASSQDSGRVADTQYF. The CDR3 coding sequence is TGTGCCAGCAGCCAAGATAGCGGGAGAGTTGCAGATACGCAGTATTTT. This chain connects TRBV14 to TRBJ2-3, with 9 bases aligning to TRBD2. This CDR3 is 16 amino acids long. The V segment lost 0 bases and the J segment 4 bases; nucleotides outside the gene matches: 5. CDR1 and CDR2 (germline): SGHDN, FVKESK. The full variable domain, with the rest looked up from reference TRBV14 and TRBJ2-3, is EAGVTQFPSHSVIEKGQTVTLRCDPISGHDNLYWYRRVMGKEIKFLLHFVKESKQDESGMPNNRFLAERTGGTYSTLKVQPAELEDSGVYFCASSQDSGRVADTQYFGPGTRLTVL.

In the case of this clone: Other nucleotide sequences from this sample produce the same CDR3. The chain recombines TRBV15 with TRBJ2-3; tentative D call: TRBD1 (6 bases). V gave up 2 bases and J gave up 1 base, with 10 bases separating them. The CDR3 is 15 amino acids. The germline V gene has CDR1 LNHNV and CDR2 YYDKDF (reference sequence). The CDR3 region is CATSRPEGGTDTQYF. The DNA of the CDR3 is TGTGCCACCAGCAGACCTGAGGGGGGCACAGATACGCAGTATTTT.

V and J are TRBV7-2 and TRBJ2-3; D is ambiguous. Germline values: CDR1 SGHTA, CDR2 FQGNSA. The V end lost 1 base, the J end lost 4 bases, and 18 bases lay between the germline ends. CDR3 length: 17 amino acids. DNA of the CDR3: TGTGCCAGCAGCTTAGACTCGATTTGGGGTTATGCAGATACGCAGTATTTT. Translated, it gives CASSLDSIWGYADTQYF.

V gene TRBV30 combines with J gene TRBJ2-7; a weak D match, TRBD2 (6 bases). The ends were cut back, 1 base at V and 2 bases at J, with 12 bases in the middle. There are 14 residues in the CDR3. The V gene's germline CDR1 is GTSNPN and CDR2 SVGIG (reference sequence). CDR3 sequence (DNA): TGTGCCTGGAGTGAGGTAGCGGCTACCTACGAGCAGTACTTC. It encodes CAWSEVAATYEQYF.

This rearrangement joins TRBV9 to TRBJ2-3; D remains ambiguous. In germline, CDR1 is SGDLS, CDR2 YYNGEE. Trimming took off 0 bases at V and 1 base at J, with 9 bases between the two ends. The CDR3 consists of 15 residues. CDR3 loop: CASSVALHRTDTQYF. The CDR3 DNA reads TGTGCCAGCAGCGTAGCTCTCCACCGCACAGATACGCAGTATTTT.

This rearrangement joins TRBV5-4 to TRBJ2-3, with 7 bases matching TRBD1. The CDR3 sequence is 15 residues long. Per germline, CDR1 SGHNT and CDR2 YYREEE (reference sequence). Losses at the gene ends were 1 base for V and 3 bases for J; bases not matched to a gene: 5. The CDR3 nucleotides read TGTGCCAGCAGCTTGCAAGGGGGCGCGACAGATACGCAGTATTTT. It is translated as CASSLQGGATDTQYF.

The genes are TRBV27 and TRBJ2-2; D is unresolved. CDR1 MNHEY and CDR2 SMNVEV come from the germline V gene (reference sequence). V was trimmed by 6 bases and J by 4 bases, leaving 12 bases between them. CDR3 size: 14 residues. Here the CDR3 DNA reads TGTGCCAGCAGGGGCTTCTCCCTCACCGGGGAGCTGTTTTTT. It codes for CASRGFSLTGELFF.

V usage is TRBV28 and J usage is TRBJ1-5; D may be TRBD1 (5 bases). V was shortened by 5 bases and J by 6 bases, with 14 bases between the two germline ends. From germline, CDR1 is MDHEN and CDR2 SYDVKM. The CDR3 runs to 14 residues. CDR3 nucleotides: TGTGCCAGCAGTCTCCGGGGGGGAGGTCAGCCCCAGCATTTT. Translation: CASSLRGGGQPQHF.

The chain has TRBV7-8 and TRBJ2-2; D possibly uses TRBD1 or TRBD2 (5 bases each). Trimming shortened V by 5 bases and J by 0 bases, and 7 bases separated the two germline ends. The germline CDR1 and CDR2 sequences are SGHVS and FQNEAQ. This CDR3 has 14 amino acids. The CDR3 DNA is TGTGCCAGCAGCCCGGGACCGAACACCGGGGAGCTGTTTTTT. Residues: CASSPGPNTGELFF. Variable domain in full (rest from reference TRBV7-8 and TRBJ2-2): GAGVSQSPRYKVAKRGQDVALRCDPISGHVSLFWYQQALGQGPEFLTYFQNEAQLDKSGLPSDRFFAERPEGSVSTLKIQRTQQEDSAVYLCASSPGPNTGELFFGEGSRLTVL.

This chain joins TRBV9 and TRBJ2-1; D is ambiguous. Germline V gene data show CDR1 as SGDLS and CDR2 as YYNGEE. Between the trimmed V and J ends, which lost 0 bases and 5 bases, there was a span of 15 bases. This CDR3 region has 16 residues. The CDR3: CASSVGLVGHNNEQFF. As DNA, the CDR3 is TGTGCCAGCAGCGTAGGGTTAGTCGGGCACAACAATGAGCAGTTCTTC.